This T cell receptor (beta chain) is drawn from a study of tumor-infiltrating lymphocytes in primary liver carcinoma. Study details: Sequencing of the samples generated roughly 3.5 to 7.13 million productive TCRbeta reads, with similar yields across tissue types. Overall study results and limits: Overlap in tumor-adjacent and tumor-blood pairs fell below that of tumor region pairs.

This clonotype occurred many times. Its antigen remains unknown. Trimming took 0 bases from V and 12 from J, leaving 6 bases between them. CDR1 is SGHAT, CDR2 FQNNGV, per germline. The CDR3 spans 11 residues. The authors made TCR beta cDNA from around 500 ng total RNA with a constant-region primer. ARM-PCR, slightly modified, supplied the TCR beta libraries through three nested multiplex PCR rounds. The first two PCR rounds, around 11 cycles each, used TRBV1-TRBV30 forward primers and a C-beta reverse primer. MiXCR was run by TCRdb on the multiplex PCR reads, yielding one entry per CDR3 protein. The sample consists of 60,000 or so distinct CDR3 sequences, 55% to 75% of them appearing once. Unsorted bulk tissue, roughly 20-32 mg of it, served as the source for co-extraction of RNA and DNA. Every tumor was sampled at five separate regions.

The clonotype originates from a man aged 35-49 years with primary liver carcinoma and hepatitis B virus infection. The chain joins TRBV11-2 to TRBJ2-1, with D possibly being TRBD2 (6 bases). The material sequenced was liver tumor tissue from sampling region 2. Subset given: tumor region T2, inferior pole. The CDR3 protein is CASSLDGRQFF. CDR3 DNA: TGTGCCAGCAGCTTAGACGGGAGGCAGTTCTTC.